This T cell receptor (beta chain) was retrieved from a study of blood T cell repertoires in COVID-19. This clone was counted only a few times. Sequenced by immunoSEQ multiplex PCR; TCRdb stores in-frame clones only, minus some. This table holds about 120,000 clones, 86% found once. The sample was peripheral blood. This receptor was obtained from a man between 40 and 49 years old with acute or convalescent COVID-19.

The CDR3 bases are TGTGCCAGCAGTGAGAGGAATGAGCAGTTCTTC. Its protein is CASSERNEQFF. The chain uses TRBV6-1 and TRBJ2-1; no clear D. The ends were cut back, 3 bases at V and 7 bases at J, with 4 bases in the middle. Germline values: CDR1 MNHNS, CDR2 SASEGT. The CDR3 runs 11 residues.